This entry lists 26 T cell receptor beta chains sequenced from one sample in a study of cytomegalovirus exposure and HLA in healthy donors. The table came from immunoSEQ multiplex PCR; TCRdb's copy has only in-frame clones and leaves some out. Of approximately 220,000 clones listed, approximately 83% are singletons. Material for sequencing was PBMCs. These receptors were taken from a woman in her twenties or thirties in good health and CMV-seropositive.

The chain combines TRBV28 with TRBJ2-3; TRBD2 matches 14 bases. The V gene's germline CDR1 is MDHEN and CDR2 SYDVKM. The CDR3 is made up of 16 amino acids. J lost 8 bases, V lost 5 bases, and 9 bases had no gene match. Here the CDR3 reads CASSPRTSGRRGTQYF. Written as DNA, the CDR3 is TGTGCCAGCAGTCCTCGGACTAGCGGGAGGCGGGGTACGCAGTATTTT.

Comments on this clone: Compared with germline, one end of the junction differs, possibly owing to a read error. V and J are TRBV7-7 and TRBJ2-7, with D possibly matching TRBD1 (5 bases). This CDR3 comprises 15 residues. Germline V lookup: CDR1 SSHAT, CDR2 FNYEAQ (reference sequence). CDR3 in amino acids: CASSLFQGPSYEQYF. The CDR3 nucleotides are TGTGCTAGCAGTTTGTTTCAGGGTCCCTCCTACGAGCAGTACTTC.

This chain joins TRBV27 and TRBJ1-2; D unresolved. V was cut by 6 bases and J by 3 bases, with 8 bases left in between. The CDR3 runs 12 residues. CDR1 is MNHEY, CDR2 SMNVEV, per germline (reference sequence). CDR3 sequence (DNA): TGTGCCAGCAGGGACTGGGACTATGGCTACACCTTC. This codes for CASRDWDYGYTF.

J is TRBJ1-5 and V is TRBV7-2; weak D call: TRBD1 (6 bases). CDR1 SGHTA and CDR2 FQGNSA come from the germline V gene. Trimming stripped 4 bases from V and 5 bases from J, with 9 bases between. The CDR3 extends over 13 amino acids. The CDR3 here is CASSYRVHQPQHF. As DNA, the CDR3 is TGTGCCAGCAGCTACAGGGTTCATCAGCCCCAGCATTTT.

This sequence joins TRBV5-1 and TRBJ2-7, with TRBD2 identical over 10 bases. The junction had 16 bases not matched to a gene; V was cut back by 0 bases and J by 4 bases. Germline CDR1 reads SGHRS; CDR2 reads YFSETQ. The CDR3 contains 19 residues. The CDR3 DNA reads TGCGCCAGCAGCTTGGCCGGGACTAGCGACAATAAGGCCTTTTACGAGCAGTACTTC. This encodes CASSLAGTSDNKAFYEQYF.

The table lists this clone with a few counts. In nucleotides, the CDR3 is TGTGCCATCTACAGGGGTAATGAGCAGTTCTTC. Translating it yields CAIYRGNEQFF. The chain recombines TRBV2 with TRBJ2-1; 7 positions match TRBD1. Germline assignment: CDR1 SNHLY and CDR2 FYNNEI. Trimming at V came to 10 bases and at J to 7 bases, leaving 4 bases not matched to a gene. The CDR3 sequence is 11 residues long.

The chain carries TRBV7-9 and TRBJ2-7, with D possibly TRBD1 on 5 matching bases. CDR1 is SEHNR and CDR2 is FQNEAQ in the germline V gene (reference sequence). The V and J ends lost 5 bases and 2 bases respectively, with 16 bases between them. The CDR3 contains 15 residues. The CDR3 sequence: CASSQLSGAAYEQYF. The CDR3 DNA is TGTGCCAGCAGCCAATTGTCTGGGGCCGCCTACGAGCAGTACTTC.

The rearrangement links TRBV6-5 to TRBJ2-1, with 8 positions matching TRBD1. Germline loops: CDR1 MNHEY, CDR2 SVGAGI. The CDR3 is made up of 14 amino acids. V shed 2 bases and J 9 bases; nucleotides not matched to a gene: 6. The CDR3, as DNA: TGTGCCAGCAGTTACGGGGACAGGTTGATTGAGCAGTTCTTC. It encodes CASSYGDRLIEQFF.

DNA for the CDR3: TGTGCCACCAGCAGAGGGGGCGGGCTCTCCTACAATGAGCAGTTCTTC. Translated, it gives CATSRGGGLSYNEQFF. The rearrangement links TRBV15 to TRBJ2-1; D may be TRBD1 or TRBD2 (5 bases each). The CDR3 runs to 16 residues. The V end was cut by 1 base, the J end by 0 bases, with 10 bases between. Per germline, CDR1 LNHNV and CDR2 YYDKDF (reference sequence).

The V gene is TRBV7-6, the J gene TRBJ2-7, with 11 bases that match TRBD2. The ends lost 1 base at V and 4 bases at J; junction bases unmatched: 3. Germline V CDR1 and CDR2: SGHVS, FNYEAQ. There are 15 residues in the CDR3. DNA for the CDR3: TGTGCCAGCAGCTTAGAAATAGCGGGAGGGTACGAGCAGTACTTC. This translates into CASSLEIAGGYEQYF.

The chain carries TRBV7-9 and TRBJ1-2, with D possibly matching TRBD1 (6 bases). The ends were cut back, 4 bases at V and 7 bases at J, with 16 bases in the middle. The germline V gene encodes CDR1 SEHNR and CDR2 FQNEAQ (reference sequence). This CDR3 has 14 amino acids. CDR3 residues: CASSYAGTIGGYTF. CDR3 sequence (DNA): TGTGCCAGCAGCTATGCCGGGACAATCGGTGGCTACACCTTC.

V usage is TRBV6-1 and J usage is TRBJ2-3, with 11 bases matching TRBD2. Looked up from germline, CDR1 is MNHNS and CDR2 is SASEGT. J lost 3 bases, V lost 7 bases, and 3 bases had no gene match. The CDR3 spans 14 residues. The CDR3 sequence is CASTTSGSTDTQYF. In DNA, the CDR3 is TGTGCCAGCACCACTAGCGGGAGTACAGATACGCAGTATTTT.

In this sample, this clone turned up a few times. The CDR3 sequence: CASSPLSGQGGYTF. The DNA of the CDR3 is TGTGCCAGCTCCCCCCTTTCAGGACAGGGTGGCTACACCTTC. V usage is TRBV18 and J usage is TRBJ1-2, with 8 bases lining up with TRBD1. The germline V gene has CDR1 KGHSH and CDR2 LQKENI. V lost 6 bases to trimming and J lost 7 bases; unmatched junction nucleotides: 10. This CDR3 is built from 14 residues.

The chain employs TRBV27 and TRBJ2-7; 11 positions agree with TRBD1. V was pared by 2 bases and J by 0 bases, with 3 bases of the junction left unmatched. Germline V CDR1 and CDR2: MNHEY, SMNVEV (reference sequence). This CDR3 spans 16 amino acids. For the CDR3, the DNA is TGTGCCAGCAGTTTAGGACAGGGGGCGAGCTCCTACGAGCAGTACTTC. Residues: CASSLGQGASSYEQYF.

The chain uses TRBV27 and TRBJ1-1; D gene unclear. The V and J ends lost 4 bases and 3 bases respectively, with 15 bases between them. This CDR3 region has 15 residues. Germline CDR1 and CDR2: MNHEY and SMNVEV (reference sequence). The CDR3 DNA reads TGTGCCAGCAGTTCGACCAACTCGGGATACACTGAAGCTTTCTTT. Residues: CASSSTNSGYTEAFF.

The rearrangement joins TRBV30 to TRBJ1-1, with a weak D call TRBD1 (5 bases). Per germline, CDR1 GTSNPN and CDR2 SVGIG (reference sequence). Trimming left V 4 bases short and J 11 bases short, with 20 bases between. This CDR3 contains 13 residues. In nucleotides, the CDR3 is TGTGCCTGGATAGACAGACCAGGGACGGCGGCTTTCTTT. This gives the protein CAWIDRPGTAAFF.

J is TRBJ2-1 and V is TRBV7-6, with TRBD2 identical over 11 bases. The CDR3 runs 17 residues. After removal of 5 bases from V and 3 bases from J, the junction contained 9 bases not matched to a gene. The germline V gene encodes CDR1 SGHVS and CDR2 FNYEAQ. The CDR3: CASSPRLAGSRYNEQFF. The CDR3 DNA is TGTGCCAGCAGCCCGCGACTAGCGGGATCTCGCTACAATGAGCAGTTCTTC.

Comment on this clone: This sample includes further DNA sequences coding for the same CDR3. CDR3 amino acids: CASSVDNTDTQYF. DNA of the CDR3: TGTGCCAGCAGCGTAGATAACACAGATACGCAGTATTTT. The chain links TRBV9 to TRBJ2-3, with no clear D. Trimming took off 0 bases at V and 2 bases at J, with 4 bases between the two ends. Germline V lookup: CDR1 SGDLS, CDR2 YYNGEE. CDR3 length: 13 amino acids.

This sequence joins TRBV28 and TRBJ1-1, with D hard to call. CDR1 and CDR2 (germline): MDHEN, SYDVKM. V lost 1 base, J lost 4 bases, and 7 bases lay in between. The CDR3 runs 13 residues. CDR3 protein: CASSLSGLTEAFF. The CDR3 DNA sequence: TGTGCCAGCAGTTTATCCGGGCTCACTGAAGCTTTCTTT.

The chain is built from TRBV15 and TRBJ1-2, with 9 bases fitting TRBD1. The CDR3 sequence is 15 residues long. Unmatched junction bases numbered 5, after V lost 4 bases and J lost 2 bases. Germline V gives CDR1 LNHNV, CDR2 YYDKDF (reference sequence). This chain's CDR3 is CATSTDRGTNYGYTF. CDR3 bases: TGTGCCACCAGCACGGACAGGGGTACCAACTATGGCTACACCTTC.

The V gene is TRBV29-1, the J gene TRBJ1-1; no definite D call. Trimming stripped 3 bases from V and 0 bases from J, with 20 bases between. Germline V gene sequence: CDR1 SQVTM, CDR2 ANQGSEA. The CDR3 length is 17 residues. The CDR3 DNA sequence: TGCAGCGTTGAGTTTGGAGGAGCCCGAGAAGTGAACACTGAAGCTTTCTTT. Translating it yields CSVEFGGAREVNTEAFF.

V and J are TRBV4-1 and TRBJ1-1; unclear D gene. The ends were cut back, 4 bases at V and 2 bases at J, with 8 bases in the middle. Germline V gene lookup returns CDR1 MGHRA and CDR2 YSYEKL. This CDR3 is built from 13 residues. The CDR3 DNA follows: TGCGCCAGCAGCCGCGAGAGAAACACTGAAGCTTTCTTT. Translation gives CASSRERNTEAFF.

This clone was observed a single time. CDR3 protein: CASSSSGGTNEKLFF. The DNA of the CDR3 is TGCGCCAGCAGCTCCTCAGGGGGGACTAATGAAAAACTGTTTTTT. The V call is TRBV5-1, the J call TRBJ1-4; 7 bases are shared with TRBD1. V trimming: 3 bases; J trimming: 2 bases; junction bases outside the gene matches: 4. Germline CDR1 reads SGHRS; CDR2 reads YFSETQ. This CDR3 comprises 15 residues.

The chain carries TRBV30 and TRBJ1-5, with a possible D match to TRBD1 (6 bases). The CDR3 runs to 13 residues. Germline CDR1 reads GTSNPN; CDR2 reads SVGIG (reference sequence). The V and J ends lost 4 bases and 2 bases respectively, with 9 bases between them. CDR3 in amino acids: CAWNRDGNQPQHF. CDR3 nucleotides: TGTGCCTGGAACAGGGATGGCAATCAGCCCCAGCATTTT.

J is TRBJ1-1 and V is TRBV29-1; perhaps TRBD1 as D (6 bases). The V end lost 6 bases, the J end lost 1 base, and 18 bases lay between the germline ends. This CDR3 has 15 amino acids. Per the germline V gene, CDR1 is SQVTM and CDR2 is ANQGSEA. The CDR3 loop is CSVWGRGSGNTEAFF. CDR3 coding DNA: TGCAGCGTCTGGGGGCGGGGGTCGGGGAACACTGAAGCTTTCTTT.

For the CDR3, the DNA is TGTGCCAGTAGTGACCGACAGGGCTACGAGCAGTACTTC. The encoded protein is CASSDRQGYEQYF. The V and J genes are TRBV19 and TRBJ2-7, with 7 nucleotides matching TRBD1. With 5 bases clipped from V and 3 bases from J, the junction kept 4 bases outside the gene matches. This CDR3 spans 13 amino acids. Germline values: CDR1 LNHDA, CDR2 SQIVND (reference sequence).